These 8 T cell receptor beta chains were sequenced from one sample in a study of T cells in Graves' hyperthyroidism and ophthalmopathy. RNA transcripts provided the source from which TCR beta CDR3 regions were amplified. TCR CDR3 regions were first amplified by RT-PCR with HTBI primers. TCRdb itself ran the multiplex PCR reads through MiXCR, one entry per CDR3 protein. Here the sample spans more than 35,000 distinct CDR3 sequences, around 49% being singletons. The sequenced material came from peripheral blood or thyroid tissue (not recorded which). Source of these receptors: a woman in her forties or fifties with Graves' hyperthyroidism.

The sample holds a few counts of this clonotype. CDR3 amino acids: CSVGEAYEHF. The CDR3 DNA sequence: TGCAGCGTGGGGGAGGCCTACGAGCATTTT. The chain carries TRBV29-1 and TRBJ1-5; tentative D call: TRBD1 (5 bases). CDR1 is SQVTM, CDR2 ANQGSEA, per germline. The V and J ends lost 6 bases and 14 bases respectively, with 14 bases between them. The CDR3 is 10 residues long.

This clonotype was seen only a few times. The chain has TRBV7-6 and TRBJ2-7; 9 nucleotides line up with TRBD1. Trimming took 5 bases from V and 5 from J; bases not matched to a gene: 7. Germline-derived CDR1 and CDR2 are SGHVS and FNYEAQ. This CDR3 has 14 residues. The CDR3 here is CASSPGTGLHEQYF. The CDR3 DNA follows: TGTGCCAGCAGCCCTGGGACAGGGCTCCACGAGCAGTACTTC.

The V gene is TRBV29-1, the J gene TRBJ1-2; 10 bases are a match to TRBD1. V lost 5 bases and J lost 8; bases outside the gene matches: 5. Germline V gene data show CDR1 as SQVTM and CDR2 as ANQGSEA. CDR3 length: 12 residues. CDR3 nucleotides: TGCAGCGTTAGGGACAGGGGACGGGGCTACACCTTC. Residues: CSVRDRGRGYTF.

About this clonotype itself: One end of the junction fails to match germline, which may point to a read error. The V call is TRBV7-6, the J call TRBJ2-6; 7 bases are shared with TRBD1. Germline V gene lookup returns CDR1 SGHVS and CDR2 FNYEAQ. The CDR3 spans 12 residues. The DNA for the CDR3 is TGTGCCAGCAGCCCAGGGGGTCGGACTGAAGCTTTC. Translating it yields CASSPGGRTEAF.

This clonotype appeared a few times. This chain connects TRBV29-1 to TRBJ2-2; no clear D gene. This CDR3 comprises 10 residues. V dropped 4 bases and J dropped 8 bases, with 5 bases sitting between them. Germline CDR1 SQVTM, CDR2 ANQGSEA. CDR3 DNA: TGCAGCGTTGGCCAAGGGGAGCTGTTTTTT. It specifies CSVGQGELFF.

As DNA, the CDR3 is TGCGCCAGCAGCCCCGGGACAGGGTACTCCTACGAGCAGTACTTC. The encoded protein is CASSPGTGYSYEQYF. The chain recombines TRBV5-1 with TRBJ2-7, with TRBD1 matching 9 bases. V lost 4 bases and J lost 0; bases outside the gene matches: 5. The CDR3 runs 15 residues. Per germline, CDR1 SGHRS and CDR2 YFSETQ.

This clonotype came up a few times. The gene calls are TRBV18 and TRBJ1-1; 9 bases fit TRBD1. The ends lost 3 bases at V and 4 bases at J; junction bases unmatched: 6. CDR3 length equals 15 residues. The germline gives CDR1 KGHSH, CDR2 LQKENI. Here the CDR3 DNA reads TGTGCCAGCTCACCTCCGGGACAGGGCAGCACTGAAGCTTTCTTT. Translated, it gives CASSPPGQGSTEAFF. The full variable domain, with the rest looked up from reference TRBV18 and TRBJ1-1, is NAGVMQNPRHLVRRRGQEARLRCSPMKGHSHVYWYRQLPEEGLKFMVYLQKENIIDESGMPKERFSAEFPKEGPSILRIQQVVRGDSAAYFCASSPPGQGSTEAFFGQGTRLTVV.

V is TRBV11-2 and J is TRBJ2-5; D unclear. CDR1 is SGHAT, CDR2 FQNNGV, per germline. V lost 5 bases and J 13 bases, leaving 8 bases between the germline ends. This CDR3 is built from 9 residues. In DNA, the CDR3 is TGTGCCAGCAGCCAACCTGGGTACTTC. Residues: CASSQPGYF.